Listed below are T cell receptor beta chains from one sample, sequenced in a study of blood T cell repertoires in COVID-19. Only in-frame clones appear in the TCRdb table, and some are missing; sequencing was by immunoSEQ multiplex PCR. The sample holds fewer than 25,000 clones; 70% to 90% are singletons and the top ten take around 8.9%. Sequenced input: peripheral blood. Every receptor here comes from a man aged 65 to 85 with acute or convalescent COVID-19. Both conserved end residues are trimmed from each CDR3. Only some rows state a clone size, as once, few, many or a class for expanded clones.

size: few; V: TRBV3-1/TRBV3-2; J: TRBJ2-2; CDR3: ASSRDRGGTGELF
size: .; V: TRBV7-2; J: TRBJ2-5; CDR3: ASSWTSGRQETQY
size: .; V: TRBV6-6; J: TRBJ1-5; CDR3: ASSYGAGPQPQH
size: .; V: TRBV19; J: TRBJ2-7; CDR3: ASSIHVSDRGTYEQY
size: .; V: TRBV7-9; J: TRBJ2-2; CDR3: ASSLFGTGGVKLF
size: once; V: TRBV5-1; J: TRBJ2-4; CDR3: ASSLDLAGAKNIQY
size: .; V: TRBV3-1/TRBV3-2; J: TRBJ2-4; CDR3: ASSQGTGIQY
size: .; V: TRBV2; J: TRBJ1-6; CDR3: ASQGSYNSPLH
size: .; V: TRBV3-1/TRBV3-2; J: TRBJ2-3; CDR3: ASSQHLGSGVRAQY
size: few; V: TRBV3-1/TRBV3-2; J: TRBJ2-7; CDR3: ASSLTGEAYSEQY
size: once; V: TRBV10-1; J: TRBJ2-7; CDR3: ASSEGQLYEQY
size: .; V: TRBV6-5; J: TRBJ1-6; CDR3: ASSRLGTGDSPLH
size: .; V: TRBV9; J: TRBJ1-5; CDR3: ASSPLGGGNQPQH
size: .; V: TRBV2; J: TRBJ1-5; CDR3: ASRGSGGYNQPQH
size: .; V: TRBV7-9; J: TRBJ2-1; CDR3: ASSLGQGAYNEQF
size: .; V: TRBV5-4; J: TRBJ1-6; CDR3: ASSLNGNVNSPLH
size: .; V: TRBV3-1/TRBV3-2; J: TRBJ2-3; CDR3: ASSQDLEGAQY
size: .; V: TRBV19; J: TRBJ1-2; CDR3: ASSIDLRRSYGYT
size: .; V: TRBV10-1; J: TRBJ2-1; CDR3: ASSASGGYNEQF
size: .; V: TRBV30; J: TRBJ2-1; CDR3: AWREKTRTYNEQF
size: .; V: TRBV28; J: TRBJ2-6; CDR3: ASSPLADPSGANVLT
size: .; V: TRBV4-2; J: TRBJ1-6; CDR3: ASSQESQNSPLH
size: .; V: TRBV7-4; J: TRBJ1-2; CDR3: ASSLVSPYGYT
size: .; V: TRBV19; J: TRBJ2-1; CDR3: ASSITGLADFSSYNEQF
size: .; V: TRBV5-4; J: TRBJ2-3; CDR3: ASNPYRGEVTDTQY
size: .; V: TRBV15; J: TRBJ2-5; CDR3: ATSRGTRSETQY
size: .; V: TRBV7-2; J: TRBJ1-2; CDR3: ASSYRQGNYGYT
size: .; V: TRBV18; J: TRBJ2-1; CDR3: ASSLMPGQGPYNEQF
size: .; V: TRBV28; J: TRBJ2-7; CDR3: ASNWRRSYEQY
size: .; V: TRBV7-3; J: TRBJ2-3; CDR3: ASSLGTGNTQY
size: .; V: TRBV5-1; J: TRBJ1-2; CDR3: ASSLGRSFGYT
size: .; V: TRBV7-2; J: TRBJ1-5; CDR3: ASNRRSWDQPQH
size: .; V: TRBV2; J: TRBJ1-6; CDR3: ASSDGGQSNSPLH
size: .; V: TRBV10-1; J: TRBJ2-2; CDR3: ASSERGGASYGGELF
size: .; V: TRBV7-2; J: TRBJ1-2; CDR3: ASSPGQGENGYT
size: .; V: TRBV28; J: TRBJ2-2; CDR3: ASRSRQGVIPTGELF
size: .; V: TRBV7-9; J: TRBJ2-3; CDR3: ASSPGLASTDTQY
size: .; V: TRBV30; J: TRBJ2-2; CDR3: AWSATGVGELF
size: .; V: TRBV18; J: TRBJ2-5; CDR3: ANPGETQY
size: .; V: TRBV7-2; J: TRBJ2-4; CDR3: ASSPEVSLAKNIQY
size: .; V: TRBV10-3; J: TRBJ1-2; CDR3: AISDSVYGYT
size: few; V: TRBV2; J: TRBJ2-2; CDR3: ASSAPGQGNTGELF
size: .; V: TRBV14; J: TRBJ1-2; CDR3: ASSQDLDFYGYT
size: .; V: TRBV5-6; J: TRBJ1-5; CDR3: ASSLMGQDQPQH
size: .; V: TRBV2; J: TRBJ2-1; CDR3: ASNLKGLAGGGNEQF
size: .; V: TRBV21-1; J: TRBJ2-1; CDR3: ASSKWPIADEQF